This record concerns one T cell receptor (beta chain) sequence. Its antigen is not known. The data were taken from a study of cytomegalovirus exposure and HLA in healthy donors. Study-wide results and caveats: The authors later linked a missense DCLRE1C variant to TCR beta V- and J-gene trimming. Specificity of three CMV-associated chains for CMV antigens was verified in vitro.

The PCR was carried out with 60 Vbeta primers and 13 Jbeta primers. Profiled with immunoSEQ multiplex PCR; TCRdb holds only in-frame clones, not every one. The table lists a few hundred thousand clones, roughly 90% of them singletons. What was sequenced was PBMCs. This clonotype was obtained from a woman in her late teens or twenties in good health and CMV-seronegative.

The CDR3 region is CASSSGTGEKGQPQHF. For the CDR3, the DNA is TGCGCCAGCAGCTCGGGGACAGGGGAAAAAGGGCAGCCCCAGCATTTT. The V and J genes are TRBV5-1 and TRBJ1-5, with 10 bases lining up with TRBD1. The V segment lost 3 bases and the J segment 7 bases; nucleotides outside the gene matches: 10. The CDR3 runs 16 residues. Per germline, CDR1 SGHRS and CDR2 YFSETQ. Full variable domain (outside the CDR3, taken from reference TRBV5-1 and TRBJ1-5): KAGVTQTPRYLIKTRGQQVTLSCSPISGHRSVSWYQQTPGQGLQFLFEYFSETQRNKGNFPGRFSGRQFSNSRSEMNVSTLELGDSALYLCASSSGTGEKGQPQHFGDGTRLSIL.